These T cell receptor beta chains were read from a single sample in a study of immune evolution from preneoplasia to lung adenocarcinoma. Clones were sequenced by immunoSEQ multiplex PCR, and TCRdb holds only the in-frame ones, with some missing. The sample records about 8,900 clones, roughly three quarters being singletons. Sequencing used FFPE lung adenocarcinoma in situ tissue. Receptor source: a person of 80 years or more with lung adenocarcinoma. Each CDR3 is given with its conserved first and last residue. The D gene is left open where the match is weak. Only some rows state a clone size, as once, few, many or a class for expanded clones.

clone size	D gene	V gene	J gene	CDR3 length	CDR3 DNA	CDR3 protein
NA	NA	TRBV28	TRBJ1-1	11	TGTGCCTCCGGGGCGCGAACTGAAGCTTTCTTT	CASGARTEAFF
once	NA	TRBV20-1	TRBJ2-5	11	TGCAGTGCAAGAGCCCAAGAGACCCAGTACTTC	CSARAQETQYF
NA	TRBD2	TRBV4-2	TRBJ2-7	15	TGTGCCAGCAGCCAAGATCCCTCCCGGGGGGGCGAGCAGTACTTC	CASSQDPSRGGEQYF
once	TRBD1	TRBV7-2	TRBJ2-7	14	TGTGCCAGCAGCTTTGACAGGGGGAACTACGAGCAGTACTTC	CASSFDRGNYEQYF
few	NA	TRBV4-3	TRBJ1-1	16	TGCGCCAGCAGCCTTAGTCACAGGGAAATGAACACTGAAGCTTTCTTT	CASSLSHREMNTEAFF
NA	NA	TRBV15	TRBJ1-5	16	TGTGCCACCAGCGGCCGAGATCGGGAAAGAGGGCAGCCCCAGCATTTT	CATSGRDRERGQPQHF
NA	NA	TRBV20-1	TRBJ1-2	11	TGCAGTGCTGACAGTCCCTTTGGCTACACCTTC	CSADSPFGYTF
NA	NA	TRBV7-9	TRBJ2-5	12	TGTGCCAGCAGCTTAGGTACGGAGACCCAGTACTTC	CASSLGTETQYF
NA	NA	TRBV7-2	TRBJ2-7	13	TGTGCCAGCAGCTTAAACAGCGCCTACGAGCAGTACTTC	CASSLNSAYEQYF
NA	TRBD2	TRBV14	TRBJ2-1	14	TGTGCCAGCAGCCTAGCGGGGCGAAACAATGAGCAGTTCTTC	CASSLAGRNNEQFF
NA	NA	TRBV5-4	TRBJ1-1	16	TGTGCCAGCAGCTTGGAGGGCAGGGGATCGAACACTGAAGCTTTCTTT	CASSLEGRGSNTEAFF
NA	NA	TRBV28	TRBJ2-7	15	TGTGCCAGCAGATCACCGGGACAAGGGGGGTACGAGCAGTACTTC	CASRSPGQGGYEQYF
NA	NA	TRBV19	TRBJ1-3	14	TGTGCCAGTAGCGACAGGAGCTCTGGAAACACCATATATTTT	CASSDRSSGNTIYF
NA	NA	TRBV5-8	TRBJ1-5	13	TGTGCCAGCAGCTTGGATCACGGGCAGCCCCAGCATTTT	CASSLDHGQPQHF
few	TRBD2	TRBV7-9	TRBJ2-7	15	TGTGCCAGCAGCTGGACACTAGCGGGGGGGCGTGAGCAGTACTTC	CASSWTLAGGREQYF
NA	NA	TRBV28	TRBJ1-2	14	TGTGCCAGCAGTTTTACAGGACTTTTCTATGGCTACACCTTC	CASSFTGLFYGYTF
few	NA	TRBV7-2	TRBJ1-3	15	TGTGCCAGCAGCCCCCTTTTTAGCTCTGGAAACACCATATATTTT	CASSPLFSSGNTIYF
NA	NA	TRBV7-8	TRBJ2-3	15	TGTGCCAGCAGCTTATACCAGGGCCGGAAATATACGCAGTATTTT	CASSLYQGRKYTQYF
NA	NA	TRBV7-2	TRBJ1-4	15	TGTGCCAGCAGCCTGGGGACGGCAACTAATGAAAAACTGTTTTTT	CASSLGTATNEKLFF
once	NA	TRBV14	TRBJ1-2	16	TGTGCCAGCAGCCAAGCTCAGGGATTAGCTAACTATGGCTACACCTTC	CASSQAQGLANYGYTF
NA	TRBD1	TRBV11-2	TRBJ1-1	14	TGTGCCAGCAGCTTAGATCTTACAGGGGGAGTAGCTTTCTTT	CASSLDLTGGVAFF
NA	NA	TRBV15	TRBJ1-2	17	TGTGCCACCAGCAGAGACACTCGACAATTCTCTAACTATGGCTACACCTTC	CATSRDTRQFSNYGYTF
few	NA	TRBV2	TRBJ2-2	14	TGTGCCAGCTACGCCGGGACCCTCACCGGGGAGCTGTTTTTT	CASYAGTLTGELFF
NA	TRBD1	TRBV7-2	TRBJ1-3	16	TGTGCCAGCAGCCCCGCCGGGACAGAGCGCGGAAACACCATATATTTT	CASSPAGTERGNTIYF
NA	NA	TRBV9	TRBJ2-2	13	TGTGCCAGCTCCCCGGGGCTCGGCGGGGAGCTGTTTTTT	CASSPGLGGELFF
once	NA	TRBV28	TRBJ2-7	14	TGTGCCAGCAGTTTGCCGGACAGTTTCTACGAGCAGTACTTC	CASSLPDSFYEQYF
NA	NA	TRBV27	TRBJ1-1	12	TGTCTACAAGGGGGGTTGAACACTGAAGCTTTCTTT	CLQGGLNTEAFF
NA	NA	TRBV4-2	TRBJ1-2	16	TGTGCCAGCAGCCAAGATCTATTGTCCGTACACTATGGCTACACCTTC	CASSQDLLSVHYGYTF
NA	NA	TRBV7-2	TRBJ2-3	12	TGTGCCAGCAGCTCTAGCACAGATACGCAGTATTTT	CASSSSTDTQYF
NA	NA	TRBV6-6	TRBJ2-3	11	TGTGCCAGCAGTTTTCAAGATACGCAGTATTTT	CASSFQDTQYF
NA	NA	TRBV23-1	TRBJ1-2	17	TGCGCCAGCAGTCATCAACTTCACAGTAAACTTAACTATGGCTACACCTTC	CASSHQLHSKLNYGYTF
few	NA	TRBV4-3	TRBJ1-1	17	TGCGCCAGCAGCCAAGATTGGGCAGGGAGGTCTAACACTGAAGCTTTCTTT	CASSQDWAGRSNTEAFF
once	NA	TRBV21-1	TRBJ2-7	13	TGTGCCAGCAGCATCGGACAGGTCTACGAGCAGTACTTC	CASSIGQVYEQYF
NA	NA	TRBV5-4	TRBJ1-2	13	TGTGCCAGCAGCGTACAGGGATCCGATGGCTACACCTTC	CASSVQGSDGYTF
NA	TRBD1	TRBV7-8	TRBJ1-6	16	TGTGCCAGCAGCCGCCGAACCGGGACAGCCGCTTCACCCCTCCACTTT	CASSRRTGTAASPLHF
NA	TRBD1	TRBV6-4	TRBJ1-1	17	TGTGCCAGCAGTGACCTTTGGGAGGGGGCACAGAACACTGAAGCTTTCTTT	CASSDLWEGAQNTEAFF
NA	NA	TRBV15	TRBJ2-7	13	TGTGCCACCAGCACAGGGGCCTCCTACGAGCAGTACTTC	CATSTGASYEQYF
NA	NA	TRBV7-2	TRBJ1-3	13	TGTGCCAGCTCCACGCTCTCTGGAAACACCATATATTTT	CASSTLSGNTIYF
NA	NA	TRBV15	TRBJ2-7	12	TGTGCCACCAGCAGAGACAGGGACGAGCAGTACTTC	CATSRDRDEQYF
NA	NA	TRBV7-8	TRBJ2-7	14	TGTGCCAGCAGCCAGTCACCTACTCCCTACGAGCAGTACTTC	CASSQSPTPYEQYF
NA	NA	TRBV2	TRBJ1-5	15	TGTGCCAGCAGTCCACCGCGGGGTGGGAATCAGCCCCAGCATTTT	CASSPPRGGNQPQHF
NA	TRBD1	TRBV5-4	TRBJ1-2	15	TGTGCCAGCAGCCAACAGGGGGCTCGGGTCTATGGCTACACCTTC	CASSQQGARVYGYTF
NA	TRBD1	TRBV6-6	TRBJ2-1	15	TGTGCCAGCAGTCAAGACCGGGACAGGGGCAATGAGCAGTTCTTC	CASSQDRDRGNEQFF
NA	TRBD1	TRBV9	TRBJ1-6	16	TGTGCCAGCAGCGAGGGGACAGGGGGTTTAGGTTCACCCCTCCACTTT	CASSEGTGGLGSPLHF
once	NA	TRBV9	TRBJ2-5	15	TGTGCCAGCGCGGCGGACGTGGGGTTATGGGAGACCCAGTACTTC	CASAADVGLWETQYF
NA	NA	TRBV14	TRBJ1-6	14	TGTGCCAGCAGCCAAGAAGTCTTCCTATCACCCCTCCACTTT	CASSQEVFLSPLHF
NA	NA	TRBV2	TRBJ2-3	13	TGTGCCAGCAGTGGGGACCAAACAGATACGCAGTATTTT	CASSGDQTDTQYF
NA	NA	TRBV18	TRBJ2-4	15	TGTGCCAGCTCACCACCGCAGGGCCTCAAAAACATTCAGTACTTC	CASSPPQGLKNIQYF
few	NA	TRBV7-9	TRBJ2-7	15	TGTGCCAGCAGCTTAAGTTCCTCCAGGGATATTGAGCAGTACTTC	CASSLSSSRDIEQYF
NA	TRBD1	TRBV28	TRBJ1-6	15	TGTGCCAGCAGTCTCACGGGACAGGGTGACTCACCCCTCCACTTT	CASSLTGQGDSPLHF